This record looks at one T cell receptor beta chain sequence and its context. What it binds is unknown. Deletions cut 0 bases from V and 6 bases from J, with 9 bases between. This CDR3 comprises 14 residues. Germline assignment: CDR1 SGHDN and CDR2 FVKESK. This specimen belongs to a study of T-cell reconstitution after alpha-beta-depleted transplantation in children. Study-level points and caveats: The main origin of T-cell counts and diversity one year after transplant was newly produced T cells. The study reportedly traced alpha-beta T cells about two months after transplant to several hundred expanded graft clones. There were some patients whose high TCRbeta diversity at day 60 came from surviving recipient T cells and thymic progenitors.

Unique molecular identifiers were incorporated when the TCRbeta library was constructed. TCRdb called the PCR reads again in MiXCR, with one record for every CDR3 protein. The data show approximately 500,000 distinct CDR3 sequences, roughly a quarter seen once. The chain couples TRBV14 to TRBJ2-1, with D possibly TRBD2 on 5 matching bases. The sequence derives from a boy under three years old with Wiskott-Aldrich syndrome, due to receive a stem cell transplant. The input for sequencing was PBMCs, taken before TCRalphabeta/CD19-depleted stem cell transplant. CDR3 loop: CASSQDVGVNEQFF. Written as DNA, the CDR3 is TGTGCCAGCAGCCAAGATGTCGGGGTCAATGAGCAGTTCTTC. Based on the CDR3 plus reference TRBV14 and TRBJ2-1, the full variable domain is EAGVTQFPSHSVIEKGQTVTLRCDPISGHDNLYWYRRVMGKEIKFLLHFVKESKQDESGMPNNRFLAERTGGTYSTLKVQPAELEDSGVYFCASSQDVGVNEQFFGPGTRLTVL.